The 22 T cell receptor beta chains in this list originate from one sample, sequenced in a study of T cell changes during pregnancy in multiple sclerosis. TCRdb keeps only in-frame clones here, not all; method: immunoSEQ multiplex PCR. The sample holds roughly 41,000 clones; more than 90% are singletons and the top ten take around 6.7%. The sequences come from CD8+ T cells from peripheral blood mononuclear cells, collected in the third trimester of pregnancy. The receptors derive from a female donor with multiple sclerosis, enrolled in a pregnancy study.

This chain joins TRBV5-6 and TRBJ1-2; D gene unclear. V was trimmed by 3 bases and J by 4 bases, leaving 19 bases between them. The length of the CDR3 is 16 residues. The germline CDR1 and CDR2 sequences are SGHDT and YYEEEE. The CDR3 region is CASSYTDETPFYGYTF. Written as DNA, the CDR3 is TGTGCCAGCAGCTACACCGATGAGACACCCTTCTATGGCTACACCTTC. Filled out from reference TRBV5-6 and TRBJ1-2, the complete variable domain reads DAGVTQSPTHLIKTRGQQVTLRCSPKSGHDTVSWYQQALGQGPQFIFQYYEEEERQRGNFPDRFSGHQFPNYSSELNVNALLLGDSALYLCASSYTDETPFYGYTFGSGTRLTVV.

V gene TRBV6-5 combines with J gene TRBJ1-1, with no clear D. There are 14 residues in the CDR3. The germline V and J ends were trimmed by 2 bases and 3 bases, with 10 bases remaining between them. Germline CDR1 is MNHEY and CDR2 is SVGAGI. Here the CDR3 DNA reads TGTGCCAGCAGTTACAGGGAGTCTCACACTGAAGCTTTCTTT. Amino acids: CASSYRESHTEAFF.

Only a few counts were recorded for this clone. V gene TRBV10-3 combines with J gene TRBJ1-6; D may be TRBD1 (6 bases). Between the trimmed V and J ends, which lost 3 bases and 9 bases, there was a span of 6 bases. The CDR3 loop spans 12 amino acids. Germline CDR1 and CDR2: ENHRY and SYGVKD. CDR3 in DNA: TGTGCCATCAGTGAACAGGGTTCACCCCTCCACTTT. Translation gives CAISEQGSPLHF.

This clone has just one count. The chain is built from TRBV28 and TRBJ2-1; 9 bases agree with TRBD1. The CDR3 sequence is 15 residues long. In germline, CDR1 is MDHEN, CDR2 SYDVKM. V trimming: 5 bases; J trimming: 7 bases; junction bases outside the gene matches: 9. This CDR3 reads CASSGETGGFNEQFF. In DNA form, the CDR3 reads TGTGCCAGCAGTGGCGAGACAGGGGGTTTTAATGAGCAGTTCTTC.

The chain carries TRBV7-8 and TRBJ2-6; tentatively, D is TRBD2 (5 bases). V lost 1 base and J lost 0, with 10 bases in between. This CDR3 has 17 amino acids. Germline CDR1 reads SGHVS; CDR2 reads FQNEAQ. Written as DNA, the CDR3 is TGTGCCAGCAGCTTAGGGTCGGCGGGCTCTGGGGCCAACGTCCTGACTTTC. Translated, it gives CASSLGSAGSGANVLTF.

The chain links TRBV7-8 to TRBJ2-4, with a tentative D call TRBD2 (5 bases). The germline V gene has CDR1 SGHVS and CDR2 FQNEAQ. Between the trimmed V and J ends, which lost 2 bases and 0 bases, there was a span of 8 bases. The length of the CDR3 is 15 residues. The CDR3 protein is CASSLSGLAKNIQYF. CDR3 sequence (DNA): TGTGCCAGCAGCTTAAGCGGACTAGCCAAAAACATTCAGTACTTC.

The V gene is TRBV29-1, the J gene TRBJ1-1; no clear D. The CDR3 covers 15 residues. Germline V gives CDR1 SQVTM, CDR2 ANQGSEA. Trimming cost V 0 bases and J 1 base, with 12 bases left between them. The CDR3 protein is CSVEDSHKENTEAFF. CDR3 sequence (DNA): TGCAGCGTTGAAGACTCACATAAAGAGAACACTGAAGCTTTCTTT.

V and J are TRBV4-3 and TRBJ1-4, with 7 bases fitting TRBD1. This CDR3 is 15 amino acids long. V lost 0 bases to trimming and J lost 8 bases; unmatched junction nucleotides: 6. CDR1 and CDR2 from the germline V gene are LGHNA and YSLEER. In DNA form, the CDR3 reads TGCGCCAGCAGCCAAGATCAGGGACAGCGGGAAAAACTGTTTTTT. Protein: CASSQDQGQREKLFF.

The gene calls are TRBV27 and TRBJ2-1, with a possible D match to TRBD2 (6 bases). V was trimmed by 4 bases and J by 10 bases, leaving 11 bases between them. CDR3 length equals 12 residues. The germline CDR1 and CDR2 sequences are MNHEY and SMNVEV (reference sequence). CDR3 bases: TGTGCCAGCAGTTACACTAGCCAAGAGCAGTTCTTC. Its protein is CASSYTSQEQFF.

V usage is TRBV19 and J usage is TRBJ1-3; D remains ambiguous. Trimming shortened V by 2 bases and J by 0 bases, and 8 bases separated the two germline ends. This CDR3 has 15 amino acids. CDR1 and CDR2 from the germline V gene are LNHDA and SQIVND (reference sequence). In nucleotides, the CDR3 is TGTGCCAGTAGTATAAGTACTATCTCTGGAAACACCATATATTTT. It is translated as CASSISTISGNTIYF.

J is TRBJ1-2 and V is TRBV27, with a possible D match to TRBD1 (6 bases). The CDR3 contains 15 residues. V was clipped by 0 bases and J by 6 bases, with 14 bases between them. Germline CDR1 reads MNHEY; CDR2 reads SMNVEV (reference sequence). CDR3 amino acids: CASSLSRGGFDGYTF. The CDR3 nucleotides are TGTGCCAGCAGTTTATCTAGAGGGGGTTTCGATGGCTACACCTTC.

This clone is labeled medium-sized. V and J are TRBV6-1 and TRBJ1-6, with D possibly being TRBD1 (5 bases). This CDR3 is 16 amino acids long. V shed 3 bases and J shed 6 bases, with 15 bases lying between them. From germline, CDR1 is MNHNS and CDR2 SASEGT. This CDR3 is CASSDQGGKGNSPLHF. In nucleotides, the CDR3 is TGTGCCAGCAGTGACCAGGGCGGGAAGGGTAATTCACCCCTCCACTTT.

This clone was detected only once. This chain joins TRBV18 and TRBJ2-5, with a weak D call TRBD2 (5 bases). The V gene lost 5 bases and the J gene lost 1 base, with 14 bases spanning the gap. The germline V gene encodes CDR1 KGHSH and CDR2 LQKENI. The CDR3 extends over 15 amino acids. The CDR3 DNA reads TGTGCCAGCTCAAATCCCCGGGAAGGCCAAGAGACCCAGTACTTC. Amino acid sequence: CASSNPREGQETQYF.

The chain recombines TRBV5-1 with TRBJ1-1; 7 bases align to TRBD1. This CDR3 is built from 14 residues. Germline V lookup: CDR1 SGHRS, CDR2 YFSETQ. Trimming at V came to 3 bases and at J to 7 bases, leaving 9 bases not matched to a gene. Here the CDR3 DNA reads TGCGCCAGCAGCTCTGACAGGGAGCTGGGTGAAGCTTTCTTT. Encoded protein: CASSSDRELGEAFF.

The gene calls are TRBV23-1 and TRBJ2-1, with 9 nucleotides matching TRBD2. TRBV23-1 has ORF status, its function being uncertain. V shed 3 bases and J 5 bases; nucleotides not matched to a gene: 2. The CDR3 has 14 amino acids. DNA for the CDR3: TGCGCCAGCAGTCAGGCGGGAGGGAACAATGAGCAGTTCTTC. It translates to CASSQAGGNNEQFF.

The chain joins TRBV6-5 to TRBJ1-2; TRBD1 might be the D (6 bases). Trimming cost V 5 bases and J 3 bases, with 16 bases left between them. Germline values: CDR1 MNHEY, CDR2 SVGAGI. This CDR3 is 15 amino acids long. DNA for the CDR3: TGTGCCAGCAGTCCTTTACAGGGAATCCACTATGGCTACACCTTC. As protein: CASSPLQGIHYGYTF.

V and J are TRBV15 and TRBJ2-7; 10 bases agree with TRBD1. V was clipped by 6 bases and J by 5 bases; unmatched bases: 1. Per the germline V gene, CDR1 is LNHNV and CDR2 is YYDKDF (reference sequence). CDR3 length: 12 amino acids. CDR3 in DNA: TGTGCCACCAGTGACAGGGGGCACGAGCAGTACTTC. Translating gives CATSDRGHEQYF. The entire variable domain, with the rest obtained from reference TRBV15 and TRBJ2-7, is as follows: DAMVIQNPRYQVTQFGKPVTLSCSQTLNHNVMYWYQQKSSQAPKLLFHYYDKDFNNEADTPDNFQSRRPNTSFCFLDIRSPGLGDTAMYLCATSDRGHEQYFGPGTRLTVT.

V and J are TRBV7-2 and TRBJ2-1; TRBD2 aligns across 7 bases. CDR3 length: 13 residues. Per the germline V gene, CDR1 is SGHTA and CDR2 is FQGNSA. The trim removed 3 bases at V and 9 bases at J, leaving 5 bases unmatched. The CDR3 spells CASSLTSSAEQFF. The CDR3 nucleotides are TGTGCCAGCAGCTTGACTAGCAGCGCTGAGCAGTTCTTC.

CDR3 protein: CAWSVGTGGTDTQYF. For the CDR3, the DNA is TGTGCCTGGAGTGTAGGGACAGGGGGCACAGATACGCAGTATTTT. This rearrangement joins TRBV30 to TRBJ2-3; 10 bases fit TRBD1. Germline trimming cut 0 bases from V and 1 base from J; bases unmatched to any gene: 1. The CDR3 is made up of 15 amino acids. From germline, CDR1 is GTSNPN and CDR2 SVGIG (reference sequence).

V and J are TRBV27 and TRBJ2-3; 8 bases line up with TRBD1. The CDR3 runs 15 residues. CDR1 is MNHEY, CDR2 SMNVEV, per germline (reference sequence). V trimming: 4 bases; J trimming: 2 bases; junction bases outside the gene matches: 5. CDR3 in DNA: TGTGCCAGCAGTTCCCGACAGGGGTTCACAGATACGCAGTATTTT. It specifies CASSSRQGFTDTQYF.

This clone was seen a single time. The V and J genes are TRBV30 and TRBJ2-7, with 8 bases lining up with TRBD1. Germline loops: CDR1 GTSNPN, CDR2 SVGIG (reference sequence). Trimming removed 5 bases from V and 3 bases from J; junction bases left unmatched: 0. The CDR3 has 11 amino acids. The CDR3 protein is CAWGQGYEQYF. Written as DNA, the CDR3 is TGTGCCTGGGGACAGGGCTACGAGCAGTACTTC.

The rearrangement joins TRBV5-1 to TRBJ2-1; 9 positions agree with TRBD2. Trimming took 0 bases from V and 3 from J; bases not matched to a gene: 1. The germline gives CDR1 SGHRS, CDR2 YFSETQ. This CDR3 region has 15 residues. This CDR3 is CASSLASGVYNEQFF. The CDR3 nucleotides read TGCGCCAGCAGCTTGGCTAGCGGGGTCTACAATGAGCAGTTCTTC. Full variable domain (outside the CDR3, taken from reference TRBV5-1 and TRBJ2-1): KAGVTQTPRYLIKTRGQQVTLSCSPISGHRSVSWYQQTPGQGLQFLFEYFSETQRNKGNFPGRFSGRQFSNSRSEMNVSTLELGDSALYLCASSLASGVYNEQFFGPGTRLTVL.